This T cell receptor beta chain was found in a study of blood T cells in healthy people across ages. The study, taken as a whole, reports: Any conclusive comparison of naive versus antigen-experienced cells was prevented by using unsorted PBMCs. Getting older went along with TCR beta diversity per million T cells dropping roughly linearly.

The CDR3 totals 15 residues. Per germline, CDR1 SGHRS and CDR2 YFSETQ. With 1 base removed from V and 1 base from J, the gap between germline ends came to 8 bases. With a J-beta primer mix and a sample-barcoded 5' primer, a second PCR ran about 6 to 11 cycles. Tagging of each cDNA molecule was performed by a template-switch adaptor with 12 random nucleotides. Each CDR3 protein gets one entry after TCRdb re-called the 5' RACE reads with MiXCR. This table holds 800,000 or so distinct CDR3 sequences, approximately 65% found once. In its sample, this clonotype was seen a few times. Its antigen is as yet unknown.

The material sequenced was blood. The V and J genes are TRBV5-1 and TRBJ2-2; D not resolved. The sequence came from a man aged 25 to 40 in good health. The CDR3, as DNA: TGCGCCAGCAGCTTGAACAACCTGAACACCGGGGAGCTGTTTTTT. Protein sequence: CASSLNNLNTGELFF.